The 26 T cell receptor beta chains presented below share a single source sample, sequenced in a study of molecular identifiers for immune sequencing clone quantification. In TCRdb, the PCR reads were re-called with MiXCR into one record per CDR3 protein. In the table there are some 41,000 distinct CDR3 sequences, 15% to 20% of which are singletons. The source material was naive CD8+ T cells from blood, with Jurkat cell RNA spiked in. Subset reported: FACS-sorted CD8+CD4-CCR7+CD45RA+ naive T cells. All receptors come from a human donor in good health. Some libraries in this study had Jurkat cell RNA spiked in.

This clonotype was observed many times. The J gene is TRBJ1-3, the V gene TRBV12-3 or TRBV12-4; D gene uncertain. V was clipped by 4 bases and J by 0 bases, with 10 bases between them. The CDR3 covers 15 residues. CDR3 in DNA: TGTGCCAGCAGTTCGCCAGGCAACTCTGGAAACACCATATATTTT. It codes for CASSSPGNSGNTIYF.

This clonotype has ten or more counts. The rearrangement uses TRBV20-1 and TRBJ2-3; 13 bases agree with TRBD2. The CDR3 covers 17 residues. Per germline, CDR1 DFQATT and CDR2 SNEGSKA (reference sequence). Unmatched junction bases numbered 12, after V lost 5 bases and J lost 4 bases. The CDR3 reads CSAAPGLAGAPADTQYF. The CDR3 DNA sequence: TGCAGTGCTGCCCCTGGACTAGCGGGAGCCCCTGCAGATACGCAGTATTTT.

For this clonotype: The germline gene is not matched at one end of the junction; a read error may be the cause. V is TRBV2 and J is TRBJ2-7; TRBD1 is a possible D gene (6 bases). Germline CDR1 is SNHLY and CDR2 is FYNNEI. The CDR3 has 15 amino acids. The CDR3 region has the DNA TGTGCCTGCAGTGGATCAGGGGTTACGGCCTACGAGCAGTACTTC. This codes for CACSGSGVTAYEQYF.

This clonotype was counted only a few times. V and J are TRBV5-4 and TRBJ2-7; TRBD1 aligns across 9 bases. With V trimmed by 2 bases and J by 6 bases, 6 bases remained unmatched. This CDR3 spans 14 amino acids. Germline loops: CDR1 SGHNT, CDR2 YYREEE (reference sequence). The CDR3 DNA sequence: TGTGCCAGCAGCTTCGGACAGGGGATGGGCGAGCAGTACTTC. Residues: CASSFGQGMGEQYF.

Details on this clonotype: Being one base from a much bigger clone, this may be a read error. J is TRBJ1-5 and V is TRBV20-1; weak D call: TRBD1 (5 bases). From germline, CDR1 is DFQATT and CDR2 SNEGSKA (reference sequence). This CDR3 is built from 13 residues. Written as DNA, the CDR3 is TGCAGTGCTAGAGAGCAGGGCAATCAGTCCCAGCATTTT. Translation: CSAREQGNQSQHF.

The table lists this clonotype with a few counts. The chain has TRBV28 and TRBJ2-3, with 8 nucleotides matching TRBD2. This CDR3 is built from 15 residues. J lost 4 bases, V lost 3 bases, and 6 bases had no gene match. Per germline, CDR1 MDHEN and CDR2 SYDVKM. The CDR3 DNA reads TGTGCCAGCAGTTTTCAAGTAGCGGGATCAGATACGCAGTATTTT. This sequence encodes CASSFQVAGSDTQYF.

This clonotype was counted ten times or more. The CDR3 nucleotides are TGCAGCGTAACAGGAAATCGGGGGTACGAGCAGTACTTC. It yields the protein CSVTGNRGYEQYF. V and J are TRBV29-1 and TRBJ2-7, with a possible D match to TRBD2 (6 bases). The CDR3 spans 13 residues. The germline gives CDR1 SQVTM, CDR2 ANQGSEA. Trimming stripped 6 bases from V and 4 bases from J, with 16 bases between.

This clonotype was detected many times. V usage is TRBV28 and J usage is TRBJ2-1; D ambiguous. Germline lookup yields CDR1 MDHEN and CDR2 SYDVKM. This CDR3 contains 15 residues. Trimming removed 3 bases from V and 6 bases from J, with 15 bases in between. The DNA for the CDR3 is TGTGCCAGCAGTTTCGGAGCGAGGTTGGGCAATGAGCAGTTCTTC. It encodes CASSFGARLGNEQFF.

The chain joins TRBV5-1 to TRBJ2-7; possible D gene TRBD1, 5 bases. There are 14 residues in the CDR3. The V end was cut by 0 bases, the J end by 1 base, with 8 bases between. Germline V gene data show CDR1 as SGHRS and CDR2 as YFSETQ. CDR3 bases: TGCGCCAGCAGCTTGGTTACAGGATCCTACGAGCAGTACTTC. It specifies CASSLVTGSYEQYF.

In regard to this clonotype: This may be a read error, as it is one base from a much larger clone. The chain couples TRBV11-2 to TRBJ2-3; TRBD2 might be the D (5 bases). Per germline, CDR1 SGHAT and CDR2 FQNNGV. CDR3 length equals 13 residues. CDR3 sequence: CASSLGSPDMQYF. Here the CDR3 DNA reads TGTGCCAGCAGCTTGGGGAGTCCAGATATGCAGTATTTT.

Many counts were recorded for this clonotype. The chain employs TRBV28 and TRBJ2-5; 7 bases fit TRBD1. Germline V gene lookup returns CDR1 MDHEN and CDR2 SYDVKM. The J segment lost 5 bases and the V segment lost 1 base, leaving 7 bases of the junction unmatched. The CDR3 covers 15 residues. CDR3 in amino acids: CASSLLDRVRETQYF. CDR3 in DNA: TGTGCCAGCAGTTTATTAGACAGGGTGCGCGAGACCCAGTACTTC.

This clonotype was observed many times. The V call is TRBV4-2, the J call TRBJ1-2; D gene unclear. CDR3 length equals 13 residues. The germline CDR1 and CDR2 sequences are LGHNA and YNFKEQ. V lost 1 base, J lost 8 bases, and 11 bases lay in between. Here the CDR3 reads CASSQGDSGGYTF. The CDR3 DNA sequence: TGTGCCAGCAGCCAAGGCGATAGCGGCGGCTACACCTTC.

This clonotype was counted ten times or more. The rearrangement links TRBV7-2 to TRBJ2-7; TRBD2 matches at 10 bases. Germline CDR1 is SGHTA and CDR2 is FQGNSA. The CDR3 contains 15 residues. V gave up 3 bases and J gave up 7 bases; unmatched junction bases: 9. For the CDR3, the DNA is TGTGCCAGCAGCTTCACTAGCGGGATCCCTTTAGAGCAGTACTTC. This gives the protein CASSFTSGIPLEQYF.

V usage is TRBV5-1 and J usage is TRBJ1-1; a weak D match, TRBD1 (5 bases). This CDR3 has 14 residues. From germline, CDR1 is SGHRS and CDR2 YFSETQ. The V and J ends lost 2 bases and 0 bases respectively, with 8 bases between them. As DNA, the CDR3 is TGCGCCAGCAGCTTAGGACATGTGAACACTGAAGCTTTCTTT. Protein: CASSLGHVNTEAFF.

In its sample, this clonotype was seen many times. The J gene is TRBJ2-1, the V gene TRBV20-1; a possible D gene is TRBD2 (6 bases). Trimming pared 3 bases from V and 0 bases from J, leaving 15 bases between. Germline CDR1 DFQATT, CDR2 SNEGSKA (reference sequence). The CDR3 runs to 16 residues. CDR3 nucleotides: TGCAGTGCTAGTGGGCTTTTGGACTACTCCTACAATGAGCAGTTCTTC. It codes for CSASGLLDYSYNEQFF.

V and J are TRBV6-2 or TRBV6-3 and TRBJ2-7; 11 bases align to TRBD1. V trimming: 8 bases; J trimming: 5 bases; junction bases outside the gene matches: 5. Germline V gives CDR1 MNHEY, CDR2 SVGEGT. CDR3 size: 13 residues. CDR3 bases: TGTGCCAGCCGGGACAGGGGGATCGACGAGCAGTACTTC. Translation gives CASRDRGIDEQYF.

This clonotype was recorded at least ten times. The CDR3 is CSARPWGFRRTEAFF. In nucleotides, the CDR3 is TGCAGTGCTAGACCCTGGGGGTTTCGGCGCACTGAAGCTTTCTTT. The V and J genes are TRBV20-1 and TRBJ1-1, with a weak D call TRBD1 (5 bases). The germline CDR1 and CDR2 sequences are DFQATT and SNEGSKA (reference sequence). The CDR3 runs 15 residues. V lost 2 bases and J 4 bases, leaving 17 bases between the germline ends.

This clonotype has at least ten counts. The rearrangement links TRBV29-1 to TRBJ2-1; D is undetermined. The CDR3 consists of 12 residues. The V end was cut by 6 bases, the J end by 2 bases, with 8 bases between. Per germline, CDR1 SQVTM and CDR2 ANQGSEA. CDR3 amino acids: CSVPPAYNEQFF. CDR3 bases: TGCAGCGTGCCACCAGCCTACAATGAGCAGTTCTTC.

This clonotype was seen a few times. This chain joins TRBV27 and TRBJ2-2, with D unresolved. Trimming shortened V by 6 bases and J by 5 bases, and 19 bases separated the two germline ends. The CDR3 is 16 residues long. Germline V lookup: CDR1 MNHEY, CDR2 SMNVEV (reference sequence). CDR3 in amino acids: CASRADGLPGTGELFF. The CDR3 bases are TGTGCCAGCAGGGCCGACGGCCTTCCCGGGACCGGGGAGCTGTTTTTT.

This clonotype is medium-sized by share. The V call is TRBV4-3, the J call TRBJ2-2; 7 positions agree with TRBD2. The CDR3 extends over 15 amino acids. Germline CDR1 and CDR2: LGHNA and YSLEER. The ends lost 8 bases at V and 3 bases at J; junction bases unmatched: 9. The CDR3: CASGGELADTGELFF. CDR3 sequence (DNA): TGCGCCAGCGGGGGGGAGCTAGCGGACACCGGGGAGCTGTTTTTT.

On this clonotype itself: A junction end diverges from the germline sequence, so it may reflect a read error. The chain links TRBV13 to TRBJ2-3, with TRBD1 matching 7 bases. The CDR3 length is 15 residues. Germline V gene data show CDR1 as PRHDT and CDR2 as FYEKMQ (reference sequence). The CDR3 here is CVSSWDSQELGTQYF. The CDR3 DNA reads TGTGTCAGCAGCTGGGACAGCCAGGAGCTCGGTACGCAGTATTTT.

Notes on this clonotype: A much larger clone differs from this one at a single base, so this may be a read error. This CDR3 is CASSKKIYQETQYF. In nucleotides, the CDR3 is TGTGCCAGCAGTAAGAAGATATACCAAGAGACCCAGTACTTC. The V and J genes are TRBV6-5 and TRBJ2-5; D is unresolved. The CDR3 is made up of 14 amino acids. Between the trimmed V and J ends, which lost 5 bases and 0 bases, there was a span of 10 bases. From germline, CDR1 is MNHEY and CDR2 SVGAGI.

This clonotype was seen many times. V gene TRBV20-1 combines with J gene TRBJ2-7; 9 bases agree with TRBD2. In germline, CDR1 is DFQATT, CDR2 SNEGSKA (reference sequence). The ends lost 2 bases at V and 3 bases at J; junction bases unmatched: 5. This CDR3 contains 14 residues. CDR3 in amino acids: CSARLGTSSYEQYF. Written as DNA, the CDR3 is TGCAGTGCTAGACTGGGGACTAGCAGCTACGAGCAGTACTTC.

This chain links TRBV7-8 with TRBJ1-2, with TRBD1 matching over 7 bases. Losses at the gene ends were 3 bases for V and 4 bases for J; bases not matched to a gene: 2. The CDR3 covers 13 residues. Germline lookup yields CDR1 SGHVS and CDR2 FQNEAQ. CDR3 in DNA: TGTGCCAGCAGCTTGGGACAGTGCTATGGCTACACCTTC. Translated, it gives CASSLGQCYGYTF. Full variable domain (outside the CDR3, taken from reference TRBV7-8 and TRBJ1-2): GAGVSQSPRYKVAKRGQDVALRCDPISGHVSLFWYQQALGQGPEFLTYFQNEAQLDKSGLPSDRFFAERPEGSVSTLKIQRTQQEDSAVYLCASSLGQCYGYTFGSGTRLTVV.

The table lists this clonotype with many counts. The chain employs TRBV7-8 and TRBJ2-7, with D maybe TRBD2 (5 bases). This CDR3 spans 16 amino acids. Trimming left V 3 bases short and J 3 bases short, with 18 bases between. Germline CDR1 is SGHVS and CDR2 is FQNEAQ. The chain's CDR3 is CASSFSSPMGFYEQYF. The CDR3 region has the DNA TGTGCCAGCAGCTTTTCTAGCCCGATGGGATTCTACGAGCAGTACTTC.

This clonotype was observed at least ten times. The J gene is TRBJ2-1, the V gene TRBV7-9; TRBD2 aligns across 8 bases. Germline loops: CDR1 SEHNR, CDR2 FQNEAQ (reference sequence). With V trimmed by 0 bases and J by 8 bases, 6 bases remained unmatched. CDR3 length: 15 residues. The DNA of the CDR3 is TGTGCCAGCAGCTTAGCGTCTAGCGGGTCCTATGAGCAGTTCTTC. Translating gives CASSLASSGSYEQFF.